Below, 23 T cell receptor beta chains from the same sample are listed, as sequenced in a study of metastatic and nonmetastatic thyroid tumors. All patients were untreated before thyroid surgery. TCRdb redid the clone calls on the PCR reads using MiXCR. Found here are about 85,000 clones, around 9.2% of them singletons; the top ten hold roughly 10%. Sample: blood. These receptors came from a female donor with papillary thyroid cancer or a benign thyroid nodule (not recorded which). Some clones in this sample may be carry-over from other donors' samples.

This clone was seen only a few times. The chain links TRBV5-6 to TRBJ1-2; 7 bases line up with TRBD1. Trimming removed 3 bases from V and 8 bases from J; junction bases left unmatched: 10. This CDR3 contains 14 residues. In germline, CDR1 is SGHDT, CDR2 YYEEEE. CDR3 DNA sequence: TGTGCCAGCAGCTCCGATACAGGGGAGGGAGGCTACACCTTC. It encodes CASSSDTGEGGYTF.

The V and J genes are TRBV29-1 and TRBJ2-1, with D unresolved. The CDR3 extends over 14 amino acids. Germline-derived CDR1 and CDR2 are SQVTM and ANQGSEA. V was cut by 3 bases and J by 0 bases, with 9 bases left in between. The CDR3 loop is CSVESQFSYNEQFF. The CDR3 DNA reads TGCAGCGTTGAGTCCCAATTCTCCTACAATGAGCAGTTCTTC.

The sample holds many counts of this clone. The V call is TRBV30, the J call TRBJ2-1; 8 positions match TRBD2. Looked up from germline, CDR1 is GTSNPN and CDR2 is SVGIG (reference sequence). This CDR3 region has 12 residues. V dropped 4 bases and J dropped 12; count of bases not matched to a gene: 8. For the CDR3, the DNA is TGTGCCTGGAAGGAAGCGGGGGTCGGGCAGTTCTTC. It translates to CAWKEAGVGQFF.

In this sample, this clone turned up many times. The chain is built from TRBV9 and TRBJ2-6; D is uncertain. V lost 4 bases and J lost 1, with 3 bases in between. The V gene's germline CDR1 is SGDLS and CDR2 YYNGEE. This CDR3 spans 13 amino acids. CDR3 residues: CASSWSGANVLTF. The CDR3 nucleotides are TGTGCCAGCAGCTGGTCTGGGGCCAACGTCCTGACTTTC.

In this sample, this clone turned up a few times. The chain recombines TRBV6-2 or TRBV6-3 with TRBJ2-2, with D possibly TRBD1 on 5 matching bases. CDR1 MNHEY and CDR2 SVGEGT come from the germline V gene. V gave up 0 bases and J gave up 1 base, with 15 bases separating them. The CDR3 loop spans 18 amino acids. CDR3 bases: TGTGCCAGCAGTTACTCGACAGAGGCGGCATTGAACACCGGGGAGCTGTTTTTT. It translates to CASSYSTEAALNTGELFF.

There are a few counts of this clone. Germline is not matched at one junction end, which may reflect a read error. This sequence joins TRBV6-1 and TRBJ1-1, with a possible D match to TRBD1 (5 bases). The CDR3 sequence is 13 residues long. Germline loops: CDR1 MNHNS, CDR2 SASEGT. The CDR3 here is CASSSQGNTEASF. The DNA for the CDR3 is TGTGCCAGCAGCTCCCAGGGCAACACTGAAGCTTCCTTT.

V is TRBV6-1 and J is TRBJ1-3; D call uncertain. CDR3 length: 12 amino acids. Germline CDR1 is MNHNS and CDR2 is SASEGT. Trimming pared 0 bases from V and 4 bases from J, leaving 1 base between. The CDR3 sequence is CASSEAGNTIYF. The CDR3 DNA follows: TGTGCCAGCAGTGAAGCCGGAAACACCATATATTTT.

The chain carries TRBV4-1 and TRBJ2-7, with D unclear. The germline CDR1 and CDR2 sequences are MGHRA and YSYEKL. The length of the CDR3 is 16 residues. Trimming took 0 bases from V and 0 from J, leaving 12 bases between them. CDR3 in DNA: TGCGCCAGCAGCCAAGATCAATGGGGATTCTCCTACGAGCAGTACTTC. It specifies CASSQDQWGFSYEQYF.

This clone was counted ten times or more. The CDR3 coding sequence is TGCAGTGCTAGAGGCAGGGGGGACTACGAGCAGTACTTC. Its translation is CSARGRGDYEQYF. V gene TRBV20-1 combines with J gene TRBJ2-7; a weak D match, TRBD1 (7 bases). Between the trimmed V and J ends, which lost 1 base and 3 bases, there was a span of 10 bases. Germline assignment: CDR1 DFQATT and CDR2 SNEGSKA (reference sequence). The CDR3 is 13 amino acids.

Worth noting for this clone: The junction and the germline gene differ at one end; a read error may be behind it. The chain employs TRBV15 and TRBJ1-1; TRBD1 is a possible D gene (6 bases). The CDR3 runs 13 residues. Germline V lookup: CDR1 LNHNV, CDR2 YYDKDF (reference sequence). The CDR3 DNA is TGTGCCACCAGCAGAAGGGGGGGGACTGAAGCTCTCTTT. This gives the protein CATSRRGGTEALF. The whole variable domain, filled in from reference TRBV15 and TRBJ1-1, reads DAMVIQNPRYQVTQFGKPVTLSCSQTLNHNVMYWYQQKSSQAPKLLFHYYDKDFNNEADTPDNFQSRRPNTSFCFLDIRSPGLGDTAMYLCATSRRGGTEALFGQGTRLTVV.

This clone was detected a few times. One end of the junction does not line up with germline, which may come from a read error. The rearrangement joins TRBV12-3 or TRBV12-4 to TRBJ2-7; tentative D call: TRBD2 (5 bases). CDR3 length: 15 residues. The CDR3 DNA reads TGTGACAGCAGCCGACCGGGAAAGGGATCCTACGAGCAGTACTTC. Protein sequence: CDSSRPGKGSYEQYF.

Ten or more counts support this clone. The V call is TRBV19, the J call TRBJ2-3; the D is unclear. Germline V gives CDR1 LNHDA, CDR2 SQIVND (reference sequence). The CDR3 covers 12 residues. The V gene lost 5 bases and the J gene lost 3 bases, with 6 bases spanning the gap. CDR3 coding DNA: TGTGCCAGTAGTTCACTAACAGATACGCAGTATTTT. Its translation is CASSSLTDTQYF.

This clone was detected many times. This chain joins TRBV4-1 and TRBJ1-5, with 9 nucleotides matching TRBD1. CDR3 length equals 15 residues. Germline V gene lookup returns CDR1 MGHRA and CDR2 YSYEKL. V was pared by 1 base and J by 5 bases, with 3 bases of the junction left unmatched. In DNA form, the CDR3 reads TGCGCCAGCAGCCAAGGGGGACAGGGCCATCAGCCCCAGCATTTT. Its translation: CASSQGGQGHQPQHF.

Many counts were recorded for this clone. The chain links TRBV7-8 to TRBJ1-1; 10 bases agree with TRBD1. The length of the CDR3 is 16 residues. With V trimmed by 3 bases and J by 5 bases, 9 bases remained unmatched. The V gene's germline CDR1 is SGHVS and CDR2 FQNEAQ. This chain's CDR3 is CASSFRGDRGLTEAFF. The CDR3 bases are TGTGCCAGCAGCTTTAGGGGGGACAGGGGCCTTACTGAAGCTTTCTTT.

This clone was seen many times. The V and J genes are TRBV27 and TRBJ2-7; tentatively, D is TRBD2 (7 bases). Looked up from germline, CDR1 is MNHEY and CDR2 is SMNVEV (reference sequence). The germline V and J ends were trimmed by 5 bases and 5 bases, with 16 bases remaining between them. CDR3 size: 14 residues. CDR3 nucleotides: TGTGCCAGCAGTCGCGGGGGCCCCCCCAACGAGCAGTACTTC. It yields the protein CASSRGGPPNEQYF.

As regards this clone: This may be a read error, as it is one base from a much larger clone. The gene calls are TRBV6-2 or TRBV6-3 and TRBJ2-3, with TRBD1 matching over 7 bases. The CDR3 spans 14 residues. Germline V gene sequence: CDR1 MNHEY, CDR2 SVGEGT. The trim removed 10 bases at V and 2 bases at J, leaving 9 bases unmatched. CDR3 sequence: CANRKGGLTDTQYF. DNA of the CDR3: TGTGCCAACAGAAAAGGGGGCCTCACAGATACGCAGTATTTT.

This clone was detected ten times or more. J is TRBJ1-1 and V is TRBV6-1; D might be TRBD1 (6 bases). The CDR3 length is 13 residues. Germline loops: CDR1 MNHNS, CDR2 SASEGT. Trimming removed 5 bases at V and 5 bases at J, with 12 bases between. CDR3 sequence reads: CASSPRGATEAFF. The CDR3 coding sequence is TGTGCCAGCAGTCCTCGGGGGGCTACTGAAGCTTTCTTT.

This clone was counted at least ten times. A much larger clonotype is one base distant, so this may be a read error. V and J are TRBV5-5 and TRBJ2-2, with TRBD1 as a possible D gene (6 bases). Germline values: CDR1 SGHKS, CDR2 YYEKEE (reference sequence). The CDR3 consists of 15 residues. Written as DNA, the CDR3 is TGTGCCAGCAGCTTGAGGGAGAGGGACACCAGGGAGCTGTTTTTT. Its protein is CASSLRERDTRELFF.

At least ten counts were recorded for this clone. Other DNA sequences in the sample encode the same CDR3. The chain has TRBV3-1 and TRBJ1-2; D perhaps matches TRBD1 (5 bases). The V and J ends lost 1 base and 8 bases respectively, with 11 bases between them. Germline-derived CDR1 and CDR2 are LGHDT and YNNKEL (reference sequence). CDR3 length equals 13 residues. The CDR3 reads CASSQGYGGGYTF. The CDR3 DNA reads TGTGCCAGCAGCCAAGGGTACGGGGGAGGCTACACCTTC.

This clone was counted a few times. The chain is built from TRBV27 and TRBJ2-1; D call uncertain. The CDR3 is 12 residues long. Germline CDR1 reads MNHEY; CDR2 reads SMNVEV (reference sequence). Trimming removed 6 bases from V and 7 bases from J, with 10 bases in between. CDR3 loop: CASRKLVNEQFF. For the CDR3, the DNA is TGTGCCAGCAGAAAATTGGTTAATGAGCAGTTCTTC.

The chain employs TRBV11-2 and TRBJ2-7; D ambiguous. The V end was cut by 5 bases, the J end by 0 bases, with 14 bases between. The V gene's germline CDR1 is SGHAT and CDR2 FQNNGV. The CDR3 spans 15 residues. CDR3: CASSAGRLSSYEQYF. CDR3 bases: TGTGCCAGCAGCGCCGGACGGCTGAGCTCCTACGAGCAGTACTTC.

This clone appeared many times. The CDR3 nucleotides are TGTGCCAGCAGCGTAACCGGGACAGCGATGAGGGAGACCCAGTACTTC. Translation gives CASSVTGTAMRETQYF. The chain joins TRBV11-2 to TRBJ2-5; 7 positions agree with TRBD1. V lost 5 bases and J lost 5; bases outside the gene matches: 14. Germline values: CDR1 SGHAT, CDR2 FQNNGV. This CDR3 has 16 residues.

Ten or more counts support this clone. The chain's CDR3 is CASRGADYEQYF. The CDR3 nucleotides are TGTGCCAGCAGGGGGGCAGACTACGAGCAGTACTTC. V and J are TRBV27 and TRBJ2-7; a possible D gene is TRBD1 (6 bases). The germline V and J ends were trimmed by 6 bases and 3 bases, with 9 bases remaining between them. This CDR3 is built from 12 residues. Germline V gene sequence: CDR1 MNHEY, CDR2 SMNVEV (reference sequence).